This T cell receptor beta chain is drawn from a study of OX40 agonist ivuxolimab in advanced cancers. Turning to the study itself: Hepatocellular carcinoma, melanoma, renal cell or head and neck cancer affected the dose-escalation patients. Participants, roughly 80% male, averaged around 64 years of age, ranging from roughly 23 to 80.

Produced via immunoSEQ multiplex PCR; TCRdb's table is partial and in-frame only. The sample includes approximately 100,000 clones, 90% of them seen just once. Patients were excluded for autoimmune disease history or systemic immunosuppression. Unmatched junction bases numbered 9, after V lost 8 bases and J lost 2 bases. CDR3 size: 15 residues. Germline V gives CDR1 LNHDA, CDR2 SQIVND (reference sequence). The TCR originated in an adult with an advanced solid tumor such as melanoma, head and neck, liver or kidney cancer. The chain has TRBV19 and TRBJ1-1; 9 nucleotides line up with TRBD1. Here the sequenced sample was CD4+ or CD8+ T cells sorted from blood, taken in a trial of the OX40 agonist ivuxolimab. The chain's CDR3 is CASGRTGVGNTEAFF. Written as DNA, the CDR3 is TGTGCCAGTGGAAGGACAGGGGTTGGAAACACTGAAGCTTTCTTT.